The source of this T cell receptor beta chain is a study of Ad26.COV2.S vaccination and SARS-CoV-2 variants (dated by TCRdb to the early 2020s). Broadly, across the study: Donors in the vaccine arm were drawn from COV1001, a multicentre, randomized, double-blind, placebo-controlled phase I-IIa trial testing Ad26.COV2.S in healthy adults. TCRbeta repertoire sequencing served as the tool for gauging how specific and how broad the SARS-CoV-2-reactive T cell receptors were following Ad26.COV2.S vaccination. A total of 32 samples were included in the TCR-sequenced set, comprising some 20 Ad26.COV2.S vaccine recipients, 5 placebo recipients and 8 SARS-CoV-2 convalescent individuals. Blinding of investigators to trial group allocation was maintained during experiments and outcome assessment. Trial participants were randomized into five groups of five, in which low-dose or high-dose Ad26.COV2.S was given once or twice, or placebo was given on both occasions. Dosing of Ad26.COV2.S was intramuscular, at either 5x10^10 or 1x10^11 viral particles, delivered as one shot or as two shots spaced 56 days apart.

The immunoSEQ Assay was the method used to sequence TCRbeta CDR3 regions. After extraction, genomic DNA underwent amplification by bias-controlled multiplex PCR, followed by high-throughput sequencing. The original pipeline was this. To quantify the absolute abundance of every unique TCRbeta CDR3 region, sequences were collapsed and filtered. T cell fraction was estimated by normalizing TCRbeta template counts to usable DNA, which was measured by amplifying reference genes present in all nucleated cells. Repertoire TCRs were annotated as SARS-CoV-2-specific when V gene, CDR3 amino acid sequence and J gene were exactly matched to a known reactive TCR set. The reference SARS-CoV-2 TCR set was derived from MIRA and filtered for enrichment in COVID-19-positive ImmuneCODE repertoires, a step that removed public or cross-reactive TCRs. Using the MIRA antigens, annotated TCRs were further analysed by specific ORF or by position within an ORF. Depth was the summed frequency of annotated unique rearrangements, while breadth was defined as annotated unique rearrangements over total unique productive rearrangements. Two-sided Wilcoxon rank-sum tests were used to compare TCR breadth between groups. As stored in TCRdb, this immuneACCESS dataset retains in-frame rearrangements with V and J assigned. A fraction of the clones does not appear; measured against another copy, unresolved V genes explain less than half of the discrepancy, and the remainder lacks a known reason. V, J and clone size are taken as reported in that table, and D and trimming were inferred from the DNA itself. The sample table contains 400,000 to 450,000 clones; only one count was recorded for over 75% of them. Together, the top ten hold 12% of the sample.

On this clone: It has no known antigen specificity. Per-base quality was not reported, and no clone a single base away is much larger than it.

Sample treatment or condition, as interpreted from the label and publication: roughly 18 received Ad26.COV2.S at low or high dose, single or two shots; about 5 received placebo; per-sample allocation not given. Repertoires of vaccine and placebo recipients were sequenced from samples collected on day 63 after the first injection. Cohort 1b enrolled 25 to 30 adults aged 18-55 years at a single site in Boston, USA, between 29 July and 7 August 2020. Ad26.COV2.S consisted of a replication-incompetent adenovirus type 26 vector by which a prefusion-stabilized SARS-CoV-2 spike protein from the original Wuhan strain was expressed. What the research found in general, with its limitations: After vaccination, substantial breadth of spike-specific CD8+ and CD4+ T cell responses was reported. The study was not powered to compare responses between vaccine doses or regimens. Non-spike TCR breadth was comparable between vaccine and placebo recipients, consistent with the vaccine containing only spike. Higher spike-specific TCR breadth was observed in Ad26.COV2.S recipients than in placebo recipients (P = 0.0014). The authors noted that total T cell responses may have been underestimated by the TCR breadth and depth analyses.

The source material was peripheral blood, sampled in a trial of Ad26.COV2.S vaccine versus placebo. This clonotype was obtained from a person between 18 and 65 years old who received the Ad26.COV2.S COVID-19 vaccine or a placebo.

The CDR3 loop reads CASSERGVNYGYTF. The DNA is TGTGCCAGCAGTGAACGTGGCGTTAACTATGGCTACACCTTC. Here the chain combines TRBV6-1 and TRBJ1-2; the D gene is unclear. Trimming at the junction amounts to 2 bases on V and 1 base on J, and the germline ends lie 8 bases apart. CDR3 length: 14 amino acids, cysteine to phenylalanine. The sequence is cut down to CDR3 DNA, 42 bases in frame from base 1. The germline V gene supplies CDR1 MNHNS and CDR2 SASEGT.